This entry lists 32 T cell receptor beta chains sequenced from one sample in a study of spatial heterogeneity in lung cancer. TCRdb re-called the 5' RACE reads with MiXCR, one entry per CDR3 protein. The sample lists about 23,000 distinct CDR3 sequences; 3% to 3.5% were seen once. The time point here: sample taken at primary tumor resection. The specimen was PBMCs, collected at surgery. Receptors were obtained from a female donor with early-stage non-small cell lung cancer.

This clonotype was found many times. The rearrangement links TRBV12-3 or TRBV12-4 to TRBJ2-6; D unresolved. Trimming left V 7 bases short and J 0 bases short, with 7 bases between. The CDR3 consists of 14 residues. The CDR3 here is CASNEHSGANVLTF. The CDR3 coding sequence is TGTGCCAGCAACGAGCACTCTGGGGCCAACGTCCTGACTTTC.

There are many counts of this clonotype. The CDR3 here is CASSLVAVNYGYTF. The CDR3, as DNA: TGTGCCAGCAGCTTAGTTGCGGTTAACTATGGCTACACCTTC. This chain links TRBV7-2 with TRBJ1-2; no reliable D call. The CDR3 spans 14 residues. V dropped 1 base and J dropped 1 base, with 7 bases sitting between them. In germline, CDR1 is SGHTA, CDR2 FQGNSA.

This clonotype was observed at least ten times. The V gene is TRBV6-1, the J gene TRBJ1-4, with D maybe TRBD1 (5 bases). CDR1 MNHNS and CDR2 SASEGT come from the germline V gene. This CDR3 spans 15 amino acids. The ends were cut back, 7 bases at V and 8 bases at J, with 20 bases in the middle. CDR3 sequence: CASMTQVGLREKLFF. In nucleotides, the CDR3 is TGTGCCAGCATGACCCAGGTGGGGCTACGGGAAAAACTGTTTTTT.

This clonotype was found many times. The chain employs TRBV20-1 and TRBJ2-1; D remains unclear. The V end lost 6 bases, the J end lost 0 bases, and 18 bases lay between the germline ends. Germline V lookup: CDR1 DFQATT, CDR2 SNEGSKA (reference sequence). This CDR3 region has 16 residues. The CDR3 coding sequence is TGCAGTGCAATACCCCATGGCGGAAGCTCCTACAATGAGCAGTTCTTC. Its protein is CSAIPHGGSSYNEQFF.

The J gene is TRBJ2-7, the V gene TRBV20-1; possibly TRBD2 for D (5 bases). The CDR3 spans 14 residues. V dropped 0 bases and J dropped 0 bases, with 9 bases sitting between them. Germline values: CDR1 DFQATT, CDR2 SNEGSKA (reference sequence). The CDR3 nucleotides are TGCAGTGCTAGAGATAACCGGGGCTCCTACGAGCAGTACTTC. This sequence encodes CSARDNRGSYEQYF.

At least ten counts were recorded for this clonotype. CDR3 in amino acids: CATSDLGEHEQFF. CDR3 nucleotides: TGTGCCACCAGTGATTTGGGGGAGCATGAGCAGTTCTTC. The chain employs TRBV24-1 and TRBJ2-1; D is possibly TRBD2 (5 bases). Trimming took 0 bases from V and 8 from J, leaving 7 bases between them. CDR3 length: 13 amino acids. The V gene's germline CDR1 is KGHDR and CDR2 SFDVKD.

This clonotype was detected ten times or more. The chain employs TRBV15 and TRBJ1-1; TRBD1 agrees at 7 bases. The V gene end was trimmed by 3 bases and the J gene end by 7 bases; junction bases not matched to a gene: 5. The CDR3 loop spans 13 amino acids. Per germline, CDR1 LNHNV and CDR2 YYDKDF (reference sequence). CDR3 sequence reads: CATSRRQGNEAFF. CDR3 DNA: TGTGCCACCAGCAGGAGACAGGGCAATGAAGCTTTCTTT.

This clonotype was detected many times. The chain employs TRBV5-4 and TRBJ1-4; 7 nucleotides line up with TRBD1. The ends lost 4 bases at V and 2 bases at J; junction bases unmatched: 11. Germline lookup yields CDR1 SGHNT and CDR2 YYREEE (reference sequence). The CDR3 consists of 17 residues. CDR3 loop: CASSTRGQPGTNEKLFF. DNA for the CDR3: TGTGCCAGCAGCACGAGGGGACAGCCGGGGACTAATGAAAAACTGTTTTTT.

This clonotype showed up many times. This chain connects TRBV7-7 to TRBJ1-2; possible D gene TRBD1, 5 bases. V shed 4 bases and J shed 0 bases, with 18 bases lying between them. Germline CDR1 and CDR2: SSHAT and FNYEAQ (reference sequence). This CDR3 has 17 amino acids. CDR3 sequence (DNA): TGTGCCAGCAGCTCGGAGACATGGGGCCGAGCTAACTATGGCTACACCTTC. This gives the protein CASSSETWGRANYGYTF.

This clonotype has a count of ten or more. The gene calls are TRBV19 and TRBJ2-3; weak D call: TRBD2 (5 bases). CDR1 LNHDA and CDR2 SQIVND come from the germline V gene (reference sequence). The CDR3 spans 11 residues. V dropped 4 bases and J dropped 6 bases, with 5 bases sitting between them. For the CDR3, the DNA is TGTGCCAGTAGTAGAGGGGATACGCAGTATTTT. Residues: CASSRGDTQYF.

This clonotype has ten or more counts. CDR3 sequence (DNA): TGCGCCAGCAGCCGGCCAGGGGGCCCTGGAAACACCATATATTTT. Translated: CASSRPGGPGNTIYF. The rearrangement joins TRBV4-1 to TRBJ1-3, with 8 bases matching TRBD1. V gave up 4 bases and J gave up 2 bases; unmatched junction bases: 4. CDR1 and CDR2 (germline): MGHRA, YSYEKL. This CDR3 has 15 amino acids.

This clonotype was counted ten times or more. CDR3 loop: CASRNLGQPLSSGANVLTF. The DNA of the CDR3 is TGTGCCAGCAGAAATCTGGGACAGCCCCTGAGCTCTGGGGCCAACGTCCTGACTTTC. The chain carries TRBV5-6 and TRBJ2-6; 7 positions agree with TRBD1. V shed 5 bases, J shed 0 bases, and the junction held 14 bases outside the gene matches. The CDR3 length is 19 residues. Germline CDR1 and CDR2: SGHDT and YYEEEE.

This clonotype was found many times. The V and J genes are TRBV20-1 and TRBJ1-1; a possible D gene is TRBD1 (5 bases). Trimming pared 0 bases from V and 10 bases from J, leaving 15 bases between. The CDR3 extends over 13 amino acids. Germline CDR1 DFQATT, CDR2 SNEGSKA (reference sequence). The CDR3: CSAREPQVGVAFF. For the CDR3, the DNA is TGCAGTGCTAGAGAGCCACAGGTAGGAGTAGCTTTCTTT.

This clonotype was found many times. The chain combines TRBV20-1 with TRBJ1-4; 11 nucleotides line up with TRBD1. The CDR3 loop spans 15 amino acids. Unmatched junction bases numbered 5, after V lost 0 bases and J lost 8 bases. The germline V gene encodes CDR1 DFQATT and CDR2 SNEGSKA (reference sequence). The CDR3 coding sequence is TGCAGTGCTAGAGATAGGACAGGGGGCCGGGAAAAACTGTTTTTT. Encoded protein: CSARDRTGGREKLFF.

This clonotype was counted ten times or more. The chain has TRBV5-1 and TRBJ2-2; 9 bases are a match to TRBD2. V shed 3 bases, J shed 3 bases, and the junction held 9 bases outside the gene matches. The CDR3 loop spans 17 amino acids. Germline CDR1 reads SGHRS; CDR2 reads YFSETQ. Written as DNA, the CDR3 is TGCGCCAGCAGCTCCATGACTAGCGGCACGGACACCGGGGAGCTGTTTTTT. It codes for CASSSMTSGTDTGELFF.

This clonotype was detected ten times or more. The rearrangement uses TRBV7-9 and TRBJ2-2, with unresolved D. The CDR3 spans 15 residues. Germline lookup yields CDR1 SEHNR and CDR2 FQNEAQ (reference sequence). V was clipped by 2 bases and J by 0 bases, with 7 bases between them. The CDR3 region is CASSLSQANTGELFF. For the CDR3, the DNA is TGTGCCAGCAGCTTAAGCCAGGCGAACACCGGGGAGCTGTTTTTT.

This clonotype was seen ten or more times. V and J are TRBV5-6 and TRBJ2-1; D unclear. CDR3 length: 15 residues. The germline V gene has CDR1 SGHDT and CDR2 YYEEEE. V shed 1 base and J shed 0 bases, with 8 bases lying between them. CDR3 residues: CASSLYRSSYNEQFF. The CDR3 DNA follows: TGTGCCAGCAGCTTGTATAGGAGCTCCTACAATGAGCAGTTCTTC. The whole variable domain, filled in from reference TRBV5-6 and TRBJ2-1, reads DAGVTQSPTHLIKTRGQQVTLRCSPKSGHDTVSWYQQALGQGPQFIFQYYEEEERQRGNFPDRFSGHQFPNYSSELNVNALLLGDSALYLCASSLYRSSYNEQFFGPGTRLTVL.

This clonotype was counted ten times or more. This CDR3 reads CASSVQVSYGYTF. The DNA of the CDR3 is TGTGCCAGCAGCGTACAGGTTTCCTATGGCTACACCTTC. The V and J genes are TRBV2 and TRBJ1-2; TRBD1 is a possible D gene (5 bases). CDR3 length: 13 residues. V lost 6 bases and J lost 4, with 12 bases in between. Germline V lookup: CDR1 SNHLY, CDR2 FYNNEI.

This clonotype occurred many times. The rearrangement uses TRBV20-1 and TRBJ2-2, with D hard to call. This CDR3 is 13 amino acids long. Trimming removed 5 bases at V and 6 bases at J, with 13 bases between. The V gene's germline CDR1 is DFQATT and CDR2 SNEGSKA (reference sequence). As DNA, the CDR3 is TGCAGTGCTCGCCAAATGGGTGCCGGGGAGCTGTTTTTT. This translates into CSARQMGAGELFF.

This clonotype was recorded many times. V usage is TRBV19 and J usage is TRBJ1-2, with unresolved D. The CDR3 consists of 15 residues. CDR1 and CDR2 (germline): LNHDA, SQIVND (reference sequence). The ends were cut back, 9 bases at V and 3 bases at J, with 20 bases in the middle. The CDR3 protein is CASAVLPGIYYGYTF. The CDR3 DNA reads as TGTGCCAGCGCAGTACTTCCGGGGATCTACTATGGCTACACCTTC.

In this sample, this clonotype turned up many times. The chain joins TRBV19 to TRBJ2-1, with 11 bases fitting TRBD2. The junction had 4 bases not matched to a gene; V was cut back by 0 bases and J by 3 bases. CDR1 and CDR2 from the germline V gene are LNHDA and SQIVND (reference sequence). CDR3 length equals 17 residues. The CDR3 loop is CASSIDRGTSGYNEQFF. The CDR3 DNA reads TGTGCCAGTAGTATAGACCGAGGGACTAGCGGCTACAATGAGCAGTTCTTC.

This clonotype has ten or more counts. The rearrangement joins TRBV4-1 to TRBJ2-7, with TRBD1 matching 9 bases. V lost 0 bases to trimming and J lost 4 bases; unmatched junction nucleotides: 13. The CDR3 runs to 18 residues. Per germline, CDR1 MGHRA and CDR2 YSYEKL. CDR3 in amino acids: CASSQDRDGGQGGYEQYF. In nucleotides, the CDR3 is TGCGCCAGCAGCCAAGATCGGGATGGGGGACAGGGTGGTTACGAGCAGTACTTC.

This clonotype was seen repeatedly, ten times or more. The V and J genes are TRBV29-1 and TRBJ2-5; 14 bases fit TRBD2. Unmatched junction bases numbered 8, after V lost 6 bases and J lost 2 bases. The V gene's germline CDR1 is SQVTM and CDR2 ANQGSEA. The CDR3 is 16 amino acids. The CDR3 protein is CSVDGLAGGRQETQYF. CDR3 nucleotide sequence: TGCAGCGTAGACGGACTAGCGGGAGGAAGACAAGAGACCCAGTACTTC.

Ten or more counts support this clonotype. The gene calls are TRBV15 and TRBJ2-7; TRBD1 is a possible D gene (5 bases). Germline-derived CDR1 and CDR2 are LNHNV and YYDKDF (reference sequence). The V end was cut by 0 bases, the J end by 2 bases, with 11 bases between. The CDR3 is 15 amino acids. The CDR3 DNA reads TGTGCCACCAGCAGAGAGGCAGGGTACCCCTACGAGCAGTACTTC. Its protein product is CATSREAGYPYEQYF. The full variable domain, rest sourced from reference TRBV15 and TRBJ2-7, is DAMVIQNPRYQVTQFGKPVTLSCSQTLNHNVMYWYQQKSSQAPKLLFHYYDKDFNNEADTPDNFQSRRPNTSFCFLDIRSPGLGDTAMYLCATSREAGYPYEQYFGPGTRLTVT.

This clonotype was seen a few times. The chain employs TRBV5-1 and TRBJ2-3; 8 positions match TRBD1. V was clipped by 0 bases and J by 4 bases; unmatched bases: 7. There are 16 residues in the CDR3. Germline CDR1 reads SGHRS; CDR2 reads YFSETQ. The CDR3 sequence is CASSLEGAGGADTQYF. The CDR3 nucleotides read TGCGCCAGCAGCTTGGAAGGAGCAGGGGGCGCAGATACGCAGTATTTT.

This clonotype was recorded many times. CDR3: CASTAVYLTDTQYF. The CDR3, as DNA: TGCGCCAGCACCGCGGTCTACCTCACAGATACGCAGTATTTT. The chain carries TRBV5-1 and TRBJ2-3; no definite D call. Trimming removed 6 bases from V and 2 bases from J, with 13 bases in between. CDR3 length: 14 residues. Germline CDR1 is SGHRS and CDR2 is YFSETQ.

This clonotype showed up just a few times. The chain joins TRBV3-1 to TRBJ2-2; the D is unclear. CDR3 length: 17 amino acids. Between the trimmed V and J ends, which lost 4 bases and 0 bases, there was a span of 15 bases. CDR1 LGHDT and CDR2 YNNKEL come from the germline V gene (reference sequence). CDR3 amino acids: CASSPYYSPANTGELFF. The DNA of the CDR3 is TGTGCCAGCAGCCCATACTACAGCCCGGCGAACACCGGGGAGCTGTTTTTT.

This clonotype was seen at least ten times. The chain uses TRBV24-1 and TRBJ2-1; TRBD2 agrees at 16 bases. Germline-derived CDR1 and CDR2 are KGHDR and SFDVKD. With V trimmed by 0 bases and J by 10 bases, 5 bases remained unmatched. This CDR3 has 17 amino acids. The DNA of the CDR3 is TGTGCCACCAGTGATTTGCCCGGGACTAGCGGGAGGGGAGAGCAGTTCTTC. The encoded protein is CATSDLPGTSGRGEQFF.

This clonotype was picked up many times. The V call is TRBV4-1, the J call TRBJ1-1; perhaps TRBD1 as D (5 bases). The germline V and J ends were trimmed by 4 bases and 4 bases, with 10 bases remaining between them. Germline-derived CDR1 and CDR2 are MGHRA and YSYEKL. The CDR3 is made up of 13 amino acids. The CDR3 nucleotides are TGCGCCAGCAGCCTCGGCAGGGCCACTGAAGCTTTCTTT. As protein: CASSLGRATEAFF.

There are many counts of this clonotype. The V and J genes are TRBV30 and TRBJ2-2, with D possibly being TRBD2 (5 bases). CDR3 length: 14 residues. The germline V and J ends were trimmed by 6 bases and 6 bases, with 17 bases remaining between them. Germline V CDR1 and CDR2: GTSNPN, SVGIG (reference sequence). The CDR3: CACRRGKVAGELFF. Here the CDR3 DNA reads TGTGCCTGCCGTCGGGGAAAGGTGGCCGGGGAGCTGTTTTTT.

This clonotype was detected ten times or more. This chain connects TRBV5-1 to TRBJ1-4, with unresolved D. The CDR3 runs to 16 residues. Trimming pared 4 bases from V and 0 bases from J, leaving 13 bases between. From germline, CDR1 is SGHRS and CDR2 YFSETQ. The chain's CDR3 is CASSPSTAATNEKLFF. The CDR3 DNA sequence: TGCGCCAGCAGCCCTAGTACGGCTGCAACTAATGAAAAACTGTTTTTT.

The sample holds a few counts of this clonotype. The chain uses TRBV5-6 and TRBJ2-3; D gene uncertain. The CDR3 consists of 13 residues. V shed 1 base and J shed 6 bases, with 9 bases lying between them. The V gene's germline CDR1 is SGHDT and CDR2 YYEEEE. In DNA, the CDR3 is TGTGCCAGCAGCTTGCCGGATACTGATACGCAGTATTTT. Its translation is CASSLPDTDTQYF.